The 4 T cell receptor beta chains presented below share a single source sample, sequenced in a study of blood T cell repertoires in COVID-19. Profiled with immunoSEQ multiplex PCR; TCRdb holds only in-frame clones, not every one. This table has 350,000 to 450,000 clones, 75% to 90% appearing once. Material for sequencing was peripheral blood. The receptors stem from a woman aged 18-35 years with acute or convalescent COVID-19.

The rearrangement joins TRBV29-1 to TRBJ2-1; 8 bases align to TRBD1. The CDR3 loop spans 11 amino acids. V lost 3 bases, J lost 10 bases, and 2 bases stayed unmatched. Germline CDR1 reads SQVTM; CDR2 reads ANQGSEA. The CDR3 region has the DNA TGCAGCGTTGAGAGACAGGGGGAGCAGTTCTTC. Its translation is CSVERQGEQFF.

CDR3 residues: CASSTLAGGLAGELFF. CDR3 nucleotides: TGTGCCAGCAGCACCTTAGCGGGGGGGCTTGCCGGGGAGCTGTTTTTT. V is TRBV9 and J is TRBJ2-2; 11 bases fit TRBD2. Germline trimming cut 4 bases from V and 6 bases from J; bases unmatched to any gene: 8. Germline values: CDR1 SGDLS, CDR2 YYNGEE. The CDR3 has 16 amino acids.

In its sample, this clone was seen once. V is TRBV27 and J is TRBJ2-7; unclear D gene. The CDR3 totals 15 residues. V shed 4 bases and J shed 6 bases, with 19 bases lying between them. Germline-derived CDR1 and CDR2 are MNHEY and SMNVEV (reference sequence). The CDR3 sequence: CASSYGASFVREQYF. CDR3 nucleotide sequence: TGTGCCAGCAGTTATGGTGCCAGTTTCGTCCGCGAGCAGTACTTC.

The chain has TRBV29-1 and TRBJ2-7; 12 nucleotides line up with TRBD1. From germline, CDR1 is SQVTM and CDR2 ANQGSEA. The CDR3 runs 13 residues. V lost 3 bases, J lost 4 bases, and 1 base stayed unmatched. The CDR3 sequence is CSVEGQGAYEQYF. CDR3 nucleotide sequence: TGCAGCGTTGAGGGACAGGGGGCTTACGAGCAGTACTTC.